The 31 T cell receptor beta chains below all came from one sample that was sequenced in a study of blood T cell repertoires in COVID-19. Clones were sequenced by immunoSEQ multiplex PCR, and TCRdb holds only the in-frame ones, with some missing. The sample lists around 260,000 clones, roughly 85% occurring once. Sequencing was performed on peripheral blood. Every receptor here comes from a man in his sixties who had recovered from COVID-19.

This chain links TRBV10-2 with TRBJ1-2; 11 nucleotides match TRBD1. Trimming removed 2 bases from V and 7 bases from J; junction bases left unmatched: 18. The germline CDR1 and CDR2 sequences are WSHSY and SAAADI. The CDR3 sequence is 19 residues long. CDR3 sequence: CASSETRTGGAGSRGGYTF. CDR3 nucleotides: TGCGCCAGCAGTGAGACCAGGACAGGGGGCGCCGGGTCCCGGGGTGGCTACACCTTC.

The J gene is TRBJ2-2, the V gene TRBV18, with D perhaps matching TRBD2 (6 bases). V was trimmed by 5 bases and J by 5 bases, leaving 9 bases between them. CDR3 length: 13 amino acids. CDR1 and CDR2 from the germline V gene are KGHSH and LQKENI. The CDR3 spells CASSGRRTGELFF. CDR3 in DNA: TGTGCCAGCTCAGGGAGGAGAACCGGGGAGCTGTTTTTT. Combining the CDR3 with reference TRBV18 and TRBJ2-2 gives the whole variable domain NAGVMQNPRHLVRRRGQEARLRCSPMKGHSHVYWYRQLPEEGLKFMVYLQKENIIDESGMPKERFSAEFPKEGPSILRIQQVVRGDSAAYFCASSGRRTGELFFGEGSRLTVL.

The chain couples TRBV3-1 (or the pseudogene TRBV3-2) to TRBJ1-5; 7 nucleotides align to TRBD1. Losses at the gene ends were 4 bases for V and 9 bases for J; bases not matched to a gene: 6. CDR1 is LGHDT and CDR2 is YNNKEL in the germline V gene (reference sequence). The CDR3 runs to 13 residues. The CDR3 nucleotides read TGTGCCAGCAGCCCTAAAACAGGGGCGCCCCAGCATTTT. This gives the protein CASSPKTGAPQHF.

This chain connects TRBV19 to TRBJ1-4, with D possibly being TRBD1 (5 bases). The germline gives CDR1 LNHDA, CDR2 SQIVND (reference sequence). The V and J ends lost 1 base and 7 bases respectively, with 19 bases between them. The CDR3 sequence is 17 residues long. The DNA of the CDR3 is TGTGCCAGTAGTATAGCCGGCCGCGGGGCTGTAGGTGAAAAACTGTTTTTT. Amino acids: CASSIAGRGAVGEKLFF.

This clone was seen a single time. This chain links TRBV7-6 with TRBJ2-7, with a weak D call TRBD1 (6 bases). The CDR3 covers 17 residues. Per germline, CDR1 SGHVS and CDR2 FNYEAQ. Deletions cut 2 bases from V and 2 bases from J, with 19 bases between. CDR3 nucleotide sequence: TGTGCCAGCAGCTTATTTCAGGGGTCAGGGGCGGCCTACGAGCAGTACTTC. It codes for CASSLFQGSGAAYEQYF.

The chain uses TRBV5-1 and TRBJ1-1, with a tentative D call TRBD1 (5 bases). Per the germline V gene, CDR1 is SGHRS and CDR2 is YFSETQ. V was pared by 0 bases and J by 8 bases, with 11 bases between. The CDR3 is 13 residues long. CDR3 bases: TGCGCCAGCAGCTTGGAAGGGGTGGGCGAAGCTTTCTTT. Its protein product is CASSLEGVGEAFF.

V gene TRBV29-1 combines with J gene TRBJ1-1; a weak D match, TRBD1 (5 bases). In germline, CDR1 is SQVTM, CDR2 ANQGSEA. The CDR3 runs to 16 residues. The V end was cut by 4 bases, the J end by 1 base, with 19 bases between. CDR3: CSVAGVGPRANTEAFF. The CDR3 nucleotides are TGCAGCGTTGCGGGGGTTGGACCAAGGGCGAACACTGAAGCTTTCTTT.

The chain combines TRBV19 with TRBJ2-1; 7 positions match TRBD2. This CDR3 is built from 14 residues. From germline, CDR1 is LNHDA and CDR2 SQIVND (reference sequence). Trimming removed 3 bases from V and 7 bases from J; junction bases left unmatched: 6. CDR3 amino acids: CASSIGTNANEQFF. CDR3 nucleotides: TGTGCCAGTAGTATCGGGACTAATGCTAATGAGCAGTTCTTC. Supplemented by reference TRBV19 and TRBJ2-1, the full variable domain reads DGGITQSPKYLFRKEGQNVTLSCEQNLNHDAMYWYRQDPGQGLRLIYYSQIVNDFQKGDIAEGYSVSREKKESFPLTVTSAQKNPTAFYLCASSIGTNANEQFFGPGTRLTVL.

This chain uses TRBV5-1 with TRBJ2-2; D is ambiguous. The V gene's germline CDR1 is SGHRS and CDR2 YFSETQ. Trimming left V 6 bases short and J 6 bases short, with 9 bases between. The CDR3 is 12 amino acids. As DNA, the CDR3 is TGCGCCAGCATAGCAAGAGCCGGGGAGCTGTTTTTT. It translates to CASIARAGELFF.

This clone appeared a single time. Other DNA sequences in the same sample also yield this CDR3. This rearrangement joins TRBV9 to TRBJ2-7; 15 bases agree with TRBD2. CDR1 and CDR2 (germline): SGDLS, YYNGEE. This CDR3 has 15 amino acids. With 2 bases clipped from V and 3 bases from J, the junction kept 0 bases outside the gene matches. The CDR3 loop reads CASSVGLAGGYEQYF. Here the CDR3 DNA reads TGTGCCAGCAGCGTGGGACTAGCGGGAGGCTACGAGCAGTACTTC. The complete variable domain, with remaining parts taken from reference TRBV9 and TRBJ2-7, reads DSGVTQTPKHLITATGQRVTLRCSPRSGDLSVYWYQQSLDQGLQFLIQYYNGEERAKGNILERFSAQQFPDLHSELNLSSLELGDSALYFCASSVGLAGGYEQYFGPGTRLTVT.

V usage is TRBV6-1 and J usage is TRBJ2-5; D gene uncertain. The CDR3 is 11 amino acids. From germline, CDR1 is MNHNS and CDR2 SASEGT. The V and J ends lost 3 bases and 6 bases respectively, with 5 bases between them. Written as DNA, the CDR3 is TGTGCCAGCAGTGAGCAGAAGACCCAGTACTTC. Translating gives CASSEQKTQYF.

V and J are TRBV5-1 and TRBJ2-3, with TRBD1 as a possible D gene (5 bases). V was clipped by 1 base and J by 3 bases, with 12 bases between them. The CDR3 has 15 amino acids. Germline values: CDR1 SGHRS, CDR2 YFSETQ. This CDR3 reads CASSLKGRVTDTQYF. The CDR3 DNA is TGCGCCAGCAGCTTGAAGGGCAGGGTTACAGATACGCAGTATTTT.

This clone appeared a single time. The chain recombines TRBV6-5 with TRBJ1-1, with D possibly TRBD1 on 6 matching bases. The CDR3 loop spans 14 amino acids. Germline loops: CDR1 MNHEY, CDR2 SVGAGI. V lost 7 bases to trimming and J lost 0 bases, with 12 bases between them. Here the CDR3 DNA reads TGTGCCAGCAAGCCGGGACAAATGAACACTGAAGCTTTCTTT. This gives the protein CASKPGQMNTEAFF.

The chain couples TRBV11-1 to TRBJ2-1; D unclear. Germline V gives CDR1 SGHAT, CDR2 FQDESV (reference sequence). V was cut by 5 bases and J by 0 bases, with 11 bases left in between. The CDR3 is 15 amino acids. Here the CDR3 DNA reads TGTGCCAGCAGCAGTTCATCGAGCTCCTACAATGAGCAGTTCTTC. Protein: CASSSSSSSYNEQFF.

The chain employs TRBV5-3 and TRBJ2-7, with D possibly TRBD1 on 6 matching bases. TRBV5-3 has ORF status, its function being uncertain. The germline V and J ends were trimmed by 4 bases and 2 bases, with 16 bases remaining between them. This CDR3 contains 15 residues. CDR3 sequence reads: CARSVGGTQTYEQYF. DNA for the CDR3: TGTGCCAGAAGCGTAGGGGGTACACAAACCTACGAGCAGTACTTC.

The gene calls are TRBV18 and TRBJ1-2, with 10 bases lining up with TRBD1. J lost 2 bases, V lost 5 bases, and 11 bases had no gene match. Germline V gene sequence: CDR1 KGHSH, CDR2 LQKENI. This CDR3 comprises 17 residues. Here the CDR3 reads CASSSTGTGDSNYGYTF. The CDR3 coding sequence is TGTGCCAGCTCATCTACCGGGACAGGGGACTCAAACTATGGCTACACCTTC. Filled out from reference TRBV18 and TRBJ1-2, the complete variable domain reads NAGVMQNPRHLVRRRGQEARLRCSPMKGHSHVYWYRQLPEEGLKFMVYLQKENIIDESGMPKERFSAEFPKEGPSILRIQQVVRGDSAAYFCASSSTGTGDSNYGYTFGSGTRLTVV.

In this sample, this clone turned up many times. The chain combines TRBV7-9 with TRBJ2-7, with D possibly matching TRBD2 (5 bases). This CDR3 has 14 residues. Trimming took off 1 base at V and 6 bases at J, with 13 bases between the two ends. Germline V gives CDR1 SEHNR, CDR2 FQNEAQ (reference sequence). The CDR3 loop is CASSLGRSGFEQYF. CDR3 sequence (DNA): TGTGCCAGCAGCTTAGGGCGGTCGGGATTCGAGCAGTACTTC.

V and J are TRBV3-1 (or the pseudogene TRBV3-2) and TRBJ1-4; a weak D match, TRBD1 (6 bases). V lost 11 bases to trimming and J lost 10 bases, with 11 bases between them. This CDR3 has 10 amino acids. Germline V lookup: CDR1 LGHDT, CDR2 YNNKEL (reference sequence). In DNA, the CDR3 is TGTGCCGCGGGGGCCCGAAAACTGTTTTTT. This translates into CAAGARKLFF.

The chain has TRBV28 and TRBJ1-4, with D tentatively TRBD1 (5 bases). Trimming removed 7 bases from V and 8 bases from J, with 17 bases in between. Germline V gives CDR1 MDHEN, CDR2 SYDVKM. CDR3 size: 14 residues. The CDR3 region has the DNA TGTGCCAGCACCTCTCCCGGGGGGGTGGAAAAACTGTTTTTT. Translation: CASTSPGGVEKLFF.

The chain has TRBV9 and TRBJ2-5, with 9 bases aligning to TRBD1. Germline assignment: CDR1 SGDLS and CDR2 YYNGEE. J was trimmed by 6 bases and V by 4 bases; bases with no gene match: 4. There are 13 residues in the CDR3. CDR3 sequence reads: CASSLGTGQTQYF. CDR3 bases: TGTGCCAGCAGCCTCGGGACAGGGCAGACCCAGTACTTC.

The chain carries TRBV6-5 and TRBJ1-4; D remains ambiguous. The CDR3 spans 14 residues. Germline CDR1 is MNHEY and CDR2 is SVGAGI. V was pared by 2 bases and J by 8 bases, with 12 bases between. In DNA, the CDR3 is TGTGCCAGCAGTTACACCAGGCTGGTGGAAAAACTGTTTTTT. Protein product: CASSYTRLVEKLFF.

The CDR3 protein is CASSFDQGSYEQYF. The CDR3 DNA follows: TGTGCCAGCAGCTTTGATCAGGGCTCCTACGAGCAGTACTTC. The chain couples TRBV5-6 to TRBJ2-7; D possibly corresponds to TRBD1 (5 bases). There are 14 residues in the CDR3. V shed 2 bases and J shed 0 bases, with 9 bases lying between them. Germline-derived CDR1 and CDR2 are SGHDT and YYEEEE.

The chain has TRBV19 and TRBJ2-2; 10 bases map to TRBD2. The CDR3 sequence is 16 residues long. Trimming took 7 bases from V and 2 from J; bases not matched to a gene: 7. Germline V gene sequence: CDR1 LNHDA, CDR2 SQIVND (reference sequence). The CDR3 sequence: CASKMVAGGNTGELFF. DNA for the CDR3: TGTGCCAGTAAGATGGTAGCGGGAGGCAACACCGGGGAGCTGTTTTTT.

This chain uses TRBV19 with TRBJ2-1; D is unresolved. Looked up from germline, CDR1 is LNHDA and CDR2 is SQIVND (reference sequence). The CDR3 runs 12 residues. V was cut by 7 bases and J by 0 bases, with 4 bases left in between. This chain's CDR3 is CASISSYNEQFF. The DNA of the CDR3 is TGTGCCAGTATTAGCTCCTACAATGAGCAGTTCTTC.

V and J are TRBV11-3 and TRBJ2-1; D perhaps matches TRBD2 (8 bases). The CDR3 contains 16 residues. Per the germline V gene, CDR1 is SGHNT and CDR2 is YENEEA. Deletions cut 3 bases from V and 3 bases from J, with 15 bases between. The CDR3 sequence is CASSLRGAGGYNEQFF. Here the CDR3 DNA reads TGTGCCAGCAGCTTGCGGGGGGCAGGGGGCTACAATGAGCAGTTCTTC.

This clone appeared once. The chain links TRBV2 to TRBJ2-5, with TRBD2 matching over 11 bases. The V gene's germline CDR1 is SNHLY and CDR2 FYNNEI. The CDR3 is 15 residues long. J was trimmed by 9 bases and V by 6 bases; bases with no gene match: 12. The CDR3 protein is CASRPGLAAPRAQYF. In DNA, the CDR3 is TGTGCCAGCAGGCCGGGACTAGCGGCCCCACGGGCCCAGTACTTC.

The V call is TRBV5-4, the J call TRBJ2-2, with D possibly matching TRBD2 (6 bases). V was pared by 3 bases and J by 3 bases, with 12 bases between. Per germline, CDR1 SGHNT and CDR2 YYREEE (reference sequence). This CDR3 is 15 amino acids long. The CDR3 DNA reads TGTGCCAGCAGCTCGGCGGGACTTCACACCGGGGAGCTGTTTTTT. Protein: CASSSAGLHTGELFF.

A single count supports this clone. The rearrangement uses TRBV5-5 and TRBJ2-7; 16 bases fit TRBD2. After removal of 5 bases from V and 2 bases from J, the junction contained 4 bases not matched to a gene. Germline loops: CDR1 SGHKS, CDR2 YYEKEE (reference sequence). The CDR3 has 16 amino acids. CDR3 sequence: CASREGLAGGTYEQYF. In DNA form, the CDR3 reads TGTGCCAGCAGGGAGGGACTAGCGGGAGGGACCTACGAGCAGTACTTC.

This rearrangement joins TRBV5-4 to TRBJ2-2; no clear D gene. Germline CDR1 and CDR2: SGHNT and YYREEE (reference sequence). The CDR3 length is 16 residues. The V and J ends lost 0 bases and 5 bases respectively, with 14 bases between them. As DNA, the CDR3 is TGTGCCAGCAGCTTGGTGTCAGGATTTGGGACCGGGGAGCTGTTTTTT. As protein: CASSLVSGFGTGELFF. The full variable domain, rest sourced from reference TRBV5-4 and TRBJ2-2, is ETGVTQSPTHLIKTRGQQVTLRCSSQSGHNTVSWYQQALGQGPQFIFQYYREEENGRGNFPPRFSGLQFPNYSSELNVNALELDDSALYLCASSLVSGFGTGELFFGEGSRLTVL.

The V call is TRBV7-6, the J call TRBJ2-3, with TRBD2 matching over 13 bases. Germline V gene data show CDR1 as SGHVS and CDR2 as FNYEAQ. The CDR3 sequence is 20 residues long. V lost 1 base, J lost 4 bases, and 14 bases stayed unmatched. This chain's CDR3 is CASSLVLAGGPTTDADTQYF. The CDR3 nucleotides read TGTGCCAGCAGCTTAGTACTAGCGGGAGGGCCAACTACCGATGCAGATACGCAGTATTTT.

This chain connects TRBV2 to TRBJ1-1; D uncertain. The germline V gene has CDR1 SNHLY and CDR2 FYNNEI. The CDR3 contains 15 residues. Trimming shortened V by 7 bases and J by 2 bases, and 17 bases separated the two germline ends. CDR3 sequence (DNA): TGTGCCAGCATTAGGACCCAGACGGGAAACACTGAAGCTTTCTTT. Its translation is CASIRTQTGNTEAFF.